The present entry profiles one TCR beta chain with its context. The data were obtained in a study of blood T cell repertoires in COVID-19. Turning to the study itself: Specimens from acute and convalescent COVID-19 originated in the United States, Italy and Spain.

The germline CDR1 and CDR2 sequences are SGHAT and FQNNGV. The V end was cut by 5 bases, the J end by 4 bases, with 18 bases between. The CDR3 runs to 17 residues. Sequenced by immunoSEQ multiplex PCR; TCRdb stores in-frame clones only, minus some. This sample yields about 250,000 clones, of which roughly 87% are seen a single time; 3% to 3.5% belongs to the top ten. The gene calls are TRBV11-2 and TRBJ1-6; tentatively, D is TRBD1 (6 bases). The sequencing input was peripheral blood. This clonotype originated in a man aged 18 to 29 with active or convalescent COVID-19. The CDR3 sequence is CASSETGLITYNSPLHF. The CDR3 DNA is TGTGCCAGCAGCGAAACAGGGCTAATAACTTATAATTCACCCCTCCACTTT.